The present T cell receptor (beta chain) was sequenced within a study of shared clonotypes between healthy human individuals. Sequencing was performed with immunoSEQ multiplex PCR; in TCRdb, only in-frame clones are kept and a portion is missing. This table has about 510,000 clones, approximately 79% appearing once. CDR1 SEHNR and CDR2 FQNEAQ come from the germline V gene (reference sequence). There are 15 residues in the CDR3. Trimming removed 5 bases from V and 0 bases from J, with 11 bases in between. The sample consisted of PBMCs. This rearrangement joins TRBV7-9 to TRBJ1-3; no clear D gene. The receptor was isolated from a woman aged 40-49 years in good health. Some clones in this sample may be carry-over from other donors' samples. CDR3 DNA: TGTGCCAGCAGCGCCGAACAGACCTCTGGAAACACCATATATTTT. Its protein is CASSAEQTSGNTIYF.